This T cell receptor beta chain was profiled in a study of a mutant IDH1 vaccine in newly diagnosed glioma. With respect to this clone: Its target is not known.

Only in-frame clones appear in the TCRdb table, and some are missing; sequencing was by immunoSEQ multiplex PCR. The sample holds over 55,000 clones, roughly 80% seen once. Described time point: week 35, safety follow-up. One vaccine dose held 300 ug of mutant IDH1 20-mer peptide and came with topical imiquimod. This clonotype was sampled from a man between 40 and 49 years old with glioma. The sequenced sample was PBMCs, obtained from a glioma patient whose treatment included an IDH1 peptide vaccine.

The CDR3 sequence: CASSLTPTPLDEQYF. DNA for the CDR3: TGTGCCAGCTCACTCACCCCAACGCCCCTGGACGAGCAGTACTTC. The rearrangement links TRBV18 to TRBJ2-7; no reliable D call. Germline lookup yields CDR1 KGHSH and CDR2 LQKENI. V was shortened by 4 bases and J by 5 bases, with 18 bases between the two germline ends. CDR3 length: 15 residues.